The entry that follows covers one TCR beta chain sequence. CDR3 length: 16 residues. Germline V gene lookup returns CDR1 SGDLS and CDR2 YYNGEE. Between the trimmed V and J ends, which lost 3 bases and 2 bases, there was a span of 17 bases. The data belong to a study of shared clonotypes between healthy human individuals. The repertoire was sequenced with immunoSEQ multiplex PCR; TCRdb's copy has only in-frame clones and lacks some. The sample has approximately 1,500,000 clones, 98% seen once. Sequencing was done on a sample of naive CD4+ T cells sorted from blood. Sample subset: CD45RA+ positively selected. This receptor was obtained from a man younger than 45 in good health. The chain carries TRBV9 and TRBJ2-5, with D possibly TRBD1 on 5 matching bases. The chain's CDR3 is CASSGGPGQGQETQYF. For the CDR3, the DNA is TGTGCCAGCAGCGGGGGCCCAGGGCAAGGACAAGAGACCCAGTACTTC. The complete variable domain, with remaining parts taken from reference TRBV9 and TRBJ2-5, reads DSGVTQTPKHLITATGQRVTLRCSPRSGDLSVYWYQQSLDQGLQFLIQYYNGEERAKGNILERFSAQQFPDLHSELNLSSLELGDSALYFCASSGGPGQGQETQYFGPGTRLLVL.